Each of the 13 T cell receptor beta chains below was sequenced from the same sample in a study of blood T cell repertoires in COVID-19. TCRdb's copy holds only in-frame clones and misses some; the assay was immunoSEQ multiplex PCR. The table has more than 300,000 clones, around 92% seen once. Specimen: peripheral blood. These receptors all stem from a woman aged 25-40 years with COVID-19, enrolled during active disease.

The chain is built from TRBV11-2 and TRBJ2-5; 12 bases map to TRBD2. Trimming took 1 base from V and 5 from J; bases not matched to a gene: 8. The CDR3 totals 17 residues. The germline V gene has CDR1 SGHAT and CDR2 FQNNGV. The CDR3 protein is CASSLVLAGGPLETQYF. The DNA of the CDR3 is TGTGCCAGCAGCTTAGTCCTAGCGGGGGGGCCATTGGAGACCCAGTACTTC. The complete variable domain, with remaining parts taken from reference TRBV11-2 and TRBJ2-5, reads EAGVAQSPRYKIIEKRQSVAFWCNPISGHATLYWYQQILGQGPKLLIQFQNNGVVDDSQLPKDRFSAERLKGVDSTLKIQPAKLEDSAVYLCASSLVLAGGPLETQYFGPGTRLLVL.

A few counts support this clone. The gene calls are TRBV27 and TRBJ2-7; TRBD1 matches 12 bases. This CDR3 comprises 15 residues. Trimming took 2 bases from V and 2 from J; bases not matched to a gene: 1. Germline V lookup: CDR1 MNHEY, CDR2 SMNVEV (reference sequence). The CDR3 DNA sequence: TGTGCCAGCAGTTTAGGGACAGGGGGCGCCTACGAGCAGTACGTC. It specifies CASSLGTGGAYEQYV.

The V gene is TRBV24-1, the J gene TRBJ2-6; perhaps TRBD2 as D (5 bases). This CDR3 contains 16 residues. The V end lost 4 bases, the J end lost 4 bases, and 13 bases lay between the germline ends. Looked up from germline, CDR1 is KGHDR and CDR2 is SFDVKD. The CDR3 nucleotides read TGTGCCACCAGTGAGACTCGAGGGAGCGGGGCCAACGTCCTGACTTTC. Translated, it gives CATSETRGSGANVLTF.

The chain carries TRBV29-1 and TRBJ2-2; 11 nucleotides agree with TRBD2. The ends lost 7 bases at V and 4 bases at J; junction bases unmatched: 2. The CDR3 length is 13 residues. Per the germline V gene, CDR1 is SQVTM and CDR2 is ANQGSEA. The chain's CDR3 is CSAGTSGTGELFF. For the CDR3, the DNA is TGCAGCGCGGGGACTAGCGGCACCGGGGAGCTGTTTTTT.

This chain joins TRBV6-5 and TRBJ1-2, with 8 bases matching TRBD1. J lost 7 bases, V lost 5 bases, and 9 bases had no gene match. Germline CDR1 is MNHEY and CDR2 is SVGAGI. CDR3 length: 14 residues. CDR3 sequence: CASSPSQGDGGYTF. DNA of the CDR3: TGTGCCAGCAGTCCTTCACAGGGGGATGGTGGCTACACCTTC.

This sequence joins TRBV18 and TRBJ1-1; tentative D call: TRBD1 (5 bases). CDR3 length: 14 residues. V shed 3 bases and J shed 2 bases, with 10 bases lying between them. CDR1 KGHSH and CDR2 LQKENI come from the germline V gene. As DNA, the CDR3 is TGTGCCAGCTCACCCACAACAGGTAACACTGAAGCTTTCTTT. Its translation is CASSPTTGNTEAFF.

The V gene is TRBV5-4, the J gene TRBJ1-1, with a tentative D call TRBD1 (6 bases). The germline V and J ends were trimmed by 3 bases and 2 bases, with 11 bases remaining between them. The CDR3 consists of 14 residues. Germline V CDR1 and CDR2: SGHNT, YYREEE (reference sequence). The CDR3 spells CASSYGQSNTEAFF. In nucleotides, the CDR3 is TGTGCCAGCAGCTACGGACAGAGTAACACTGAAGCTTTCTTT.

This chain uses TRBV7-9 with TRBJ1-2; D may be TRBD1 (6 bases). The CDR3 sequence is 12 residues long. V lost 5 bases to trimming and J lost 10 bases, with 14 bases between them. The V gene's germline CDR1 is SEHNR and CDR2 FQNEAQ (reference sequence). The CDR3 DNA reads TGTGCCAGCAGCAAAGAACAGGGATACTACACCTTC. Protein sequence: CASSKEQGYYTF.

This sequence joins TRBV6-5 and TRBJ2-3, with D possibly matching TRBD1 (8 bases). Trimming pared 6 bases from V and 6 bases from J, leaving 16 bases between. The CDR3 runs to 14 residues. Germline CDR1 reads MNHEY; CDR2 reads SVGAGI. The CDR3 nucleotides read TGTGCCAGCAGCAAACAGGGGGGGACGGATACGCAGTATTTT. Translated, it gives CASSKQGGTDTQYF.

The genes are TRBV30 and TRBJ2-5; D is possibly TRBD2 (5 bases). Trimming removed 4 bases from V and 5 bases from J, with 8 bases in between. CDR1 is GTSNPN, CDR2 SVGIG, per germline (reference sequence). The CDR3 is made up of 11 amino acids. CDR3 amino acids: CAWTASETQYF. CDR3 in DNA: TGTGCCTGGACTGCTAGCGAGACCCAGTACTTC.

The chain combines TRBV2 with TRBJ2-7, with TRBD1 identical over 11 bases. The ends lost 6 bases at V and 4 bases at J; junction bases unmatched: 5. Germline assignment: CDR1 SNHLY and CDR2 FYNNEI. The CDR3 sequence is 14 residues long. The CDR3 spells CASRRTGGAYEQYF. DNA for the CDR3: TGTGCCAGCAGACGGACAGGGGGCGCGTACGAGCAGTACTTC.

The J gene is TRBJ2-3, the V gene TRBV5-1, with D possibly being TRBD1 (6 bases). Germline assignment: CDR1 SGHRS and CDR2 YFSETQ. The V end lost 4 bases, the J end lost 1 base, and 13 bases lay between the germline ends. The CDR3 runs to 15 residues. Here the CDR3 DNA reads TGCGCCAGCAGCCCCGGGACACCAGGCACAGATACGCAGTATTTT. This gives the protein CASSPGTPGTDTQYF.

V gene TRBV19 combines with J gene TRBJ1-1, with 7 bases that match TRBD1. J gave up 1 base and V 8 bases, and 4 bases lay outside the gene matches. The length of the CDR3 is 13 residues. Germline assignment: CDR1 LNHDA and CDR2 SQIVND (reference sequence). The chain's CDR3 is CASSTGWNTEAFF. CDR3 in DNA: TGTGCCAGTTCGACAGGGTGGAACACTGAAGCTTTCTTT.